This T cell receptor (beta chain) was recovered during a study of blood T cell repertoires in COVID-19 (TCRdb year 2020). With respect to the entire study: The collaborator samples originated in the United States, Italy and Spain and spanned the acute and convalescent phases of COVID-19. The material from the prospective study consisted of cDNA or gDNA derived from T cells, B-cell-depleted T cells, or PBMCs. The dataset comprised deeply sampled blood TCRbeta repertoires from subjects exposed to, actively infected with, or recovered from COVID-19. The repertoires were made available in a free public database intended to serve as a resource for research on the immune response to SARS-CoV-2. Samples came from the ongoing ImmuneRACE study (first 160 participants) plus 1,254 subjects from 6 global collaborators. Nearly every sample came with metadata listing a de-identified subject ID, COVID-19 status, age in years and sex. Where available, HLA class I and class II types were obtained from metadata supplied by the sample provider rather than from assay-based typing.

Findings and caveats that apply to the study as a whole: How much clinical and demographic metadata was included differed by source and by participant, and the metadata was provided uncurated.

Of note for this clone: The antigen it recognizes is unknown. No base qualities exist here, and no much larger clone lies one base off it.

Trimming removed 2 bases from V and 1 base from J, leaving 12 bases between the germline ends. The germline V gene encodes CDR1 SEHNR and CDR2 FQNEAQ (reference sequence). Taken from cysteine to phenylalanine, the CDR3 has 15 residues. The sequence is cut down to CDR3 DNA, 45 bases in frame from base 1. TCRbeta CDR3 regions were amplified from genomic DNA by means of the immunoSEQ Assay, a bias-controlled multiplex PCR. The authors' analysis ran thus. Nucleated cell counts per sample were estimated from amplification of reference gene primers within the assay. Sequence reads were collapsed and filtered to measure the absolute abundance of every unique TCRbeta CDR3 rearrangement. For each sample, productive Simpson clonality was calculated by taking the square root of Simpson's diversity index across productive rearrangements. The table was pulled from immuneACCESS by TCRdb, which kept in-frame rearrangements only. Such tables lose some clones; where checked, under half of the loss comes from unresolved V genes, and the rest has no known cause. The V and J calls and clone size are taken from that table; D and trimming were inferred from the DNA. The table for this sample lists 170,000 or so clones; roughly 85% of them were counted only once. The top ten hold 6.2% of the sample.

Enrolling through a virtual design, the prospective study's participants ranged in age from roughly 18 to 89 years and lived across some 22 United States geographic areas. Cohort assignment in the prospective study relied on participant-reported clinical history from a screening survey and a study questionnaire. Recovered participants in ImmuneRACE Cohort 3 were defined by two consecutive negative NP/OP PCR tests, clearance by a healthcare professional, or resolution of symptoms. In the prospective study, mobile phlebotomists collected whole blood, serum and a nasopharyngeal or oropharyngeal swab from each participant. Prospective study participants could optionally give additional blood draws and questionnaires over an approximately two-month period. Before DNA extraction, blood samples from the prospective study were shipped at room temperature or frozen.

Sequencing was carried out using PBMCs or T cells enriched from blood (not recorded which). This receptor chain uses TRBV7-9 and TRBJ2-7; tentative D gene TRBD1, with 6 bases matching. This TCR derives from a man in his forties who had recovered from COVID-19. The CDR3 has the sequence CASSLSGTSSYEQYF. The DNA is as follows: TGTGCCAGCAGCTTATCGGGGACATCATCCTACGAGCAGTACTTC.